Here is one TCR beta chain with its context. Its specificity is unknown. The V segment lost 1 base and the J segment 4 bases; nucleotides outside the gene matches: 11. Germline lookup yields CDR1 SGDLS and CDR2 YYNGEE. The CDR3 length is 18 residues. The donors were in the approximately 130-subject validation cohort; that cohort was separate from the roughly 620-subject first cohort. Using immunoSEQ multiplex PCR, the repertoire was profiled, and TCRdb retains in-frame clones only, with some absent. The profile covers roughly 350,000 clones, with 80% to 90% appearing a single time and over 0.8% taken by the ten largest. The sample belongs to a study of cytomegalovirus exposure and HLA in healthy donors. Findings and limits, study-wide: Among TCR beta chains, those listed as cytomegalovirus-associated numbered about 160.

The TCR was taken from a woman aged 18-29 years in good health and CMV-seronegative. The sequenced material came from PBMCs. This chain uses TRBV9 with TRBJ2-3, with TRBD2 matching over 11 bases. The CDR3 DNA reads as TGTGCCAGCAGCGTATTTAGCGGGAGGGCCCTCGGAGCAGATACGCAGTATTTT. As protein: CASSVFSGRALGADTQYF. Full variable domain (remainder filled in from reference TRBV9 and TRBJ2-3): DSGVTQTPKHLITATGQRVTLRCSPRSGDLSVYWYQQSLDQGLQFLIQYYNGEERAKGNILERFSAQQFPDLHSELNLSSLELGDSALYFCASSVFSGRALGADTQYFGPGTRLTVL.